This T cell receptor beta chain was retrieved from a study of OX40 agonist ivuxolimab in advanced cancers. About the study: The study gave patients intravenous ivuxolimab at 0.01 to 10 mg/kg every 2 weeks.

This CDR3 region has 15 residues. The germline CDR1 and CDR2 sequences are SGHNT and YENEEA. Trimming took 3 bases from V and 6 from J; bases not matched to a gene: 5. The method was immunoSEQ multiplex PCR; TCRdb's version includes in-frame clones alone and lacks a portion of them. The data show roughly 70,000 clones, roughly nine tenths seen once. The sequences come from CD4+ or CD8+ T cells sorted from blood, collected in a trial of the OX40 agonist ivuxolimab. This clonotype originated in an adult with an advanced solid tumor such as melanoma, head and neck, liver or kidney cancer. This chain uses TRBV11-3 with TRBJ2-1; the match to TRBD1 covers 10 bases. The CDR3 DNA follows: TGTGCCAGCAGCTTCACCGGGACAGGGGCCAATGAGCAGTTCTTC. Translation gives CASSFTGTGANEQFF. The full variable domain, in which reference TRBV11-3 and TRBJ2-1 provide the parts outside the CDR3, is EAGVVQSPRYKIIEKKQPVAFWCNPISGHNTLYWYLQNLGQGPELLIRYENEEAVDDSQLPKDRFSAERLKGVDSTLKIQPAELGDSAVYLCASSFTGTGANEQFFGPGTRLTVL.